Listed below are T cell receptor beta chains from one sample, sequenced in a study of T cells in localized non-small cell lung cancer. Method: immunoSEQ multiplex PCR; TCRdb's copy keeps in-frame clones and lacks some. Seen here are around 40,000 clones, 75% to 85% observed once, and the top ten hold 6% to 8%. The source material was PBMCs, sampled before any cancer treatment. These receptors were taken from a man between 35 and 75 years old with stage II lung adenocarcinoma. Each CDR3 is given with its conserved first and last residue. Fields, in order: clone size, D gene, J gene, V gene, CDR3 protein, CDR3 DNA. A D gene is named only where the DNA matches it firmly. Clone sizes are given selectively: once, few, many, or a class where the clone is expanded.

size: once
D: .
J: TRBJ2-7
V: TRBV28
CDR3: CASSLKAYEQYF
DNA: TGTGCCAGCAGTTTAAAAGCGTACGAGCAGTACTTC

size: .
D: .
J: TRBJ2-2
V: TRBV5-1
CDR3: CASSSDTPRYGELFF
DNA: TGCGCCAGCAGCTCGGACACCCCCCGGTACGGGGAGCTGTTTTTT

size: .
D: .
J: TRBJ2-5
V: TRBV2
CDR3: CASNPSRSQETQYF
DNA: TGTGCCAGCAATCCTAGCAGATCCCAAGAGACCCAGTACTTC

size: .
D: .
J: TRBJ2-6
V: TRBV19
CDR3: CASSVTGYSGANVLTF
DNA: TGTGCCAGTAGTGTTACCGGTTACTCTGGGGCCAACGTCCTGACTTTC

size: .
D: .
J: TRBJ2-5
V: TRBV6-6
CDR3: CASSYRSQGVTQYF
DNA: TGTGCCAGCAGTTACCGGAGCCAAGGGGTGACCCAGTACTTC

size: .
D: .
J: TRBJ2-7
V: TRBV5-4
CDR3: CASSPTGARSYEQYF
DNA: TGTGCCAGCAGCCCCACGGGGGCACGCTCCTACGAGCAGTACTTC

size: .
D: .
J: TRBJ2-6
V: TRBV19
CDR3: CASSIIGSSGANVLTF
DNA: TGTGCCAGTAGTATAATAGGGTCTTCTGGGGCCAACGTCCTGACTTTC

size: .
D: TRBD2
J: TRBJ2-2
V: TRBV7-6
CDR3: CASSAGRLAVNTGELFF
DNA: TGTGCCAGCAGCGCCGGTCGCCTAGCGGTCAACACCGGGGAGCTGTTTTTT

size: .
D: .
J: TRBJ2-7
V: TRBV29-1
CDR3: CSARDGVSYEQYF
DNA: TGCAGCGCCCGGGACGGCGTCTCCTACGAGCAGTACTTC

size: .
D: .
J: TRBJ2-3
V: TRBV7-2
CDR3: CASSLGLDTQYF
DNA: TGTGCCAGCAGCTTGGGATTGGATACGCAGTATTTT

size: .
D: .
J: TRBJ2-5
V: TRBV27
CDR3: CASSLSETVSGTQYF
DNA: TGTGCCAGCAGTTTATCGGAAACAGTGTCCGGGACCCAGTACTTC

size: once
D: .
J: TRBJ2-5
V: TRBV2
CDR3: CASRGPGETQYF
DNA: TGTGCCAGCAGGGGCCCTGGGGAGACCCAGTACTTC

size: .
D: TRBD1
J: TRBJ2-7
V: TRBV7-9
CDR3: CASSFPQGANEQYF
DNA: TGTGCCAGCAGCTTTCCTCAGGGGGCCAACGAGCAGTACTTC